This T cell receptor (beta chain) comes out of a study of blood T cell repertoires in COVID-19. TCRdb's copy holds only in-frame clones and misses some; the assay was immunoSEQ multiplex PCR. The sample consists of about 68,000 clones, 70% to 90% of them appearing once. This clonotype was obtained from a woman aged 55-70 years with acute or convalescent COVID-19. Sequenced sample: peripheral blood.

DNA of the CDR3: TGCGCCAGCAGCTGGACAGGGAAGGACACTGAAGCTTTCTTT. This sequence encodes CASSWTGKDTEAFF. This sequence joins TRBV5-1 and TRBJ1-1; 8 bases line up with TRBD1. Germline assignment: CDR1 SGHRS and CDR2 YFSETQ. The CDR3 is made up of 14 amino acids. The trim removed 3 bases at V and 3 bases at J, leaving 4 bases unmatched.